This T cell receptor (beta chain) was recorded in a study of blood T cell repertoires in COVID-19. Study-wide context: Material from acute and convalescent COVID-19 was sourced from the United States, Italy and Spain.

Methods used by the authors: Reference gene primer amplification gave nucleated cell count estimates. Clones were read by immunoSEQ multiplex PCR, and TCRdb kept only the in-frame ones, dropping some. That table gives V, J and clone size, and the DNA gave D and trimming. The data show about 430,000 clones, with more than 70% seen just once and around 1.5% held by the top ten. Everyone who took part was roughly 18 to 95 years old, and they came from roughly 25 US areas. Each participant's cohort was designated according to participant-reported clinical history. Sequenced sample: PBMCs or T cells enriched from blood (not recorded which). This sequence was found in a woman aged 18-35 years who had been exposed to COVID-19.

CDR3 sequence reads: CASSQAQGVAQHF. The CDR3 DNA follows: TGTGCCAGCAGCCAAGCCCAGGGGGTGGCCCAGCATTTT. V and J are TRBV3-1 (or the pseudogene TRBV3-2) and TRBJ1-5; TRBD1 matches at 7 bases. CDR3 length equals 13 residues. Germline CDR1 and CDR2: LGHDT and YNNKEL (reference sequence). With 1 base clipped from V and 11 bases from J, the junction kept 5 bases outside the gene matches.